This is a list of T cell receptor beta chains from one sample in a study of CD8 T cells in Susac syndrome. TCRdb processed the immunoSEQ multiplex PCR reads anew with MiXCR; each CDR3 protein has one entry. The sample has fewer than 150,000 distinct CDR3 sequences, 94% seen once; the top ten hold approximately 0.25%. Sequenced input: CD8+ T cells from PBMCs. These receptors were taken from a human donor in good health. Each CDR3 is given with its conserved first and last residue. The D gene is left open where the match is weak. Not all rows give a size; the values are once, few, many and, for expanded clones, a class.

CDR3 | DNA | V | size | D | J | length
CASSVDWDRGRDEQYF | TGTGCCAGCAGCGTAGATTGGGACAGGGGGCGCGACGAGCAGTACTTC | TRBV9 | - | TRBD1 | TRBJ2-7 | 16
CSLDRLSNQPQHF | TGCAGCCTGGACAGATTAAGCAATCAGCCCCAGCATTTT | TRBV29-1 | - | - | TRBJ1-5 | 13
CSAGPQGSYGYTF | TGCAGTGCTGGCCCTCAGGGTAGCTATGGCTACACCTTC | TRBV20-1 | - | - | TRBJ1-2 | 13
CASSLSGLAAEQYF | TGTGCCAGCAGTTTGTCGGGACTAGCGGCCGAGCAGTACTTC | TRBV6-2/TRBV6-3 | - | TRBD2 | TRBJ2-7 | 14
CASSFASGAYEQYF | TGTGCCAGCAGTTTCGCTAGCGGGGCCTACGAGCAGTACTTC | TRBV27 | once | TRBD2 | TRBJ2-7 | 14
CASSYSDNEQFF | TGCGCCAGCAGTTACTCCGACAATGAGCAGTTCTTC | TRBV6-5 | - | - | TRBJ2-1 | 12
CASSLEGSNQPQHF | TGTGCCAGCAGTTTGGAGGGCAGCAATCAGCCCCAGCATTTT | TRBV28 | - | - | TRBJ1-5 | 14
CASSDQGRGYGYTF | TGTGCCAGCAGTGACCAGGGACGAGGCTATGGCTACACCTTC | TRBV6-2/TRBV6-3 | - | - | TRBJ1-2 | 14
CASSSPLGGQTDTQYF | TGTGCCAGCAGTTCCCCACTCGGGGGGCAGACAGATACGCAGTATTTT | TRBV6-2/TRBV6-3 | - | - | TRBJ2-3 | 16
CSVDETSGTAEAFF | TGCAGCGTTGATGAGACCTCAGGTACTGCTGAAGCTTTCTTT | TRBV29-1 | - | - | TRBJ1-1 | 14
CASSLGPMNTEAFF | TGTGCCAGCAGCTTGGGGCCCATGAACACTGAAGCTTTCTTT | TRBV5-4 | few | - | TRBJ1-1 | 14
CASSQDLGNTEAFF | TGCGCCAGCAGCCAAGATTTGGGGAACACTGAAGCTTTCTTT | TRBV4-1 | - | - | TRBJ1-1 | 14
CASSLSEQETQYF | TGTGCCAGCAGCCTTTCGGAACAAGAGACCCAGTACTTC | TRBV9 | - | - | TRBJ2-5 | 13
CATSKNRDNNQPQHF | TGTGCCACCAGCAAAAACCGGGACAACAATCAGCCCCAGCATTTT | TRBV15 | - | - | TRBJ1-5 | 15
CASKSGLAGGLSDEQFF | TGTGCCAGCAAAAGTGGACTAGCGGGAGGGCTAAGCGATGAGCAGTTCTTC | TRBV28 | - | TRBD2 | TRBJ2-1 | 17
CAWSVPTVLAKNIQYF | TGTGCCTGGAGTGTACCGACTGTTCTAGCCAAAAACATTCAGTACTTC | TRBV30 | - | - | TRBJ2-4 | 16
CAWSDSSPAGELFF | TGTGCCTGGAGTGACTCCTCCCCCGCCGGGGAGCTGTTTTTT | TRBV30 | - | - | TRBJ2-2 | 14
CASSLEGQGDEQFF | TGTGCCAGCAGCTTAGAGGGACAGGGTGATGAGCAGTTCTTC | TRBV13 | - | TRBD1 | TRBJ2-1 | 14
CASSPRQSQETQYF | TGTGCCAGCAGCCCTCGACAGTCCCAAGAGACCCAGTACTTC | TRBV7-9 | - | - | TRBJ2-5 | 14
CASSPPWGQGQETQYF | TGTGCCAGCAGCCCTCCCTGGGGCCAGGGGCAAGAGACCCAGTACTTC | TRBV11-2 | - | - | TRBJ2-5 | 16
CASSLFVSYEQYF | TGTGCCAGCAGTTTATTCGTATCCTACGAGCAGTACTTC | TRBV28 | - | - | TRBJ2-7 | 13
CASSPRLAGGSDTQYF | TGTGCCAGCAGCCCCCGACTAGCGGGAGGGTCAGATACGCAGTATTTT | TRBV9 | once | TRBD2 | TRBJ2-3 | 16
CASSTLAGVYF | TGTGCCAGCAGTACTCTAGCGGGAGTGTATTTT | TRBV2 | - | TRBD2 | TRBJ2-3 | 11
CASSQASPPGAGELFF | TGTGCCAGCAGCCAAGCTTCCCCCCCAGGGGCCGGGGAGCTGTTTTTT | TRBV14 | - | - | TRBJ2-2 | 16
CASSIVAGGPDEQFF | TGTGCCAGTAGTATAGTAGCGGGAGGGCCCGATGAGCAGTTCTTC | TRBV19 | - | TRBD2 | TRBJ2-1 | 15
CASSLGQSYGYTF | TGCGCCAGCAGCTTGGGACAGAGCTATGGCTACACCTTC | TRBV4-3 | - | TRBD1 | TRBJ1-2 | 13
CASSPKGGYRDQPQHF | TGTGCCAGCAGTCCCAAAGGGGGGTATAGGGATCAGCCCCAGCATTTT | TRBV6-1 | - | - | TRBJ1-5 | 16
CSAWDSNYNEQFF | TGCAGTGCCTGGGACAGCAACTACAATGAGCAGTTCTTC | TRBV20-1 | few | TRBD1 | TRBJ2-1 | 13
CSARMGGEQYF | TGCAGTGCTAGGATGGGGGGCGAGCAGTACTTC | TRBV20-1 | - | - | TRBJ2-7 | 11
CASSELGGNEQFF | TGTGCCAGCAGTGAGTTAGGGGGCAATGAGCAGTTCTTC | TRBV2 | - | - | TRBJ2-1 | 13
CASSFPTTNTEAFF | TGTGCCAGCAGTTTCCCGACCACGAACACTGAAGCTTTCTTT | TRBV28 | - | - | TRBJ1-1 | 14
CASSLEPSGRDTDTQYF | TGTGCCAGCAGCCTAGAGCCCAGCGGGAGAGACACAGATACGCAGTATTTT | TRBV7-6 | once | TRBD2 | TRBJ2-3 | 17